Each of the 2 T cell receptor beta chains below was sequenced from the same sample in a study of T-cell reconstitution after alpha-beta-depleted transplantation in children. The authors prepared the TCRbeta library with unique molecular identifiers. Each CDR3 protein gets one entry after TCRdb re-called the PCR reads with MiXCR. The data show approximately 420,000 distinct CDR3 sequences, roughly 10% seen once. Here the sequenced sample was PBMCs from the stem cell graft donor, taken from the stem cell graft. The receptor set was obtained from a human donor who donated a stem cell graft to a child with acute myeloid leukemia.

The rearrangement links TRBV4-2 to TRBJ2-5, with 9 bases fitting TRBD2. The CDR3 contains 16 residues. Germline values: CDR1 LGHNA, CDR2 YNFKEQ. V lost 0 bases, J lost 4 bases, and 6 bases stayed unmatched. Written as DNA, the CDR3 is TGTGCCAGCAGCCAAGAGGCTAGCGGGACGGGAGAGACCCAGTACTTC. Its protein is CASSQEASGTGETQYF.

The chain uses TRBV27 and TRBJ2-3; D is perhaps TRBD2 (7 bases). The V gene's germline CDR1 is MNHEY and CDR2 SMNVEV (reference sequence). This CDR3 is built from 15 residues. V shed 3 bases and J shed 2 bases, with 12 bases lying between them. The CDR3 protein is CASSLGGHTTDTQYF. The CDR3 DNA sequence: TGTGCCAGCAGTTTGGGGGGGCATACCACAGATACGCAGTATTTT.